This TCR beta chain was captured in a study of T cell responses to AZD1222 COVID-19 vaccine. Study results and limitations: After the peak T cell response, and only then, were repertoires sampled.

Method: immunoSEQ multiplex PCR; TCRdb's copy keeps in-frame clones and lacks some. The data hold around 140,000 clones, with roughly 89% observed a single time. This CDR3 is built from 14 residues. Trimming removed 4 bases at V and 4 bases at J, with 14 bases between. The germline CDR1 and CDR2 sequences are MGHDK and SYGVNS. A word on this clone: The target antigen is unknown.

The receptor's source is an adult who received the AZD1222 COVID-19 vaccine. The specimen comprised peripheral blood, sampled 28 days after the second AZD1222 dose. The gene calls are TRBV25-1 and TRBJ2-7, with D perhaps matching TRBD2 (5 bases). The chain's CDR3 is CASSGTLAAYEQYF. The CDR3 DNA is TGTGCCAGCAGTGGGACCCTAGCTGCGTACGAGCAGTACTTC.